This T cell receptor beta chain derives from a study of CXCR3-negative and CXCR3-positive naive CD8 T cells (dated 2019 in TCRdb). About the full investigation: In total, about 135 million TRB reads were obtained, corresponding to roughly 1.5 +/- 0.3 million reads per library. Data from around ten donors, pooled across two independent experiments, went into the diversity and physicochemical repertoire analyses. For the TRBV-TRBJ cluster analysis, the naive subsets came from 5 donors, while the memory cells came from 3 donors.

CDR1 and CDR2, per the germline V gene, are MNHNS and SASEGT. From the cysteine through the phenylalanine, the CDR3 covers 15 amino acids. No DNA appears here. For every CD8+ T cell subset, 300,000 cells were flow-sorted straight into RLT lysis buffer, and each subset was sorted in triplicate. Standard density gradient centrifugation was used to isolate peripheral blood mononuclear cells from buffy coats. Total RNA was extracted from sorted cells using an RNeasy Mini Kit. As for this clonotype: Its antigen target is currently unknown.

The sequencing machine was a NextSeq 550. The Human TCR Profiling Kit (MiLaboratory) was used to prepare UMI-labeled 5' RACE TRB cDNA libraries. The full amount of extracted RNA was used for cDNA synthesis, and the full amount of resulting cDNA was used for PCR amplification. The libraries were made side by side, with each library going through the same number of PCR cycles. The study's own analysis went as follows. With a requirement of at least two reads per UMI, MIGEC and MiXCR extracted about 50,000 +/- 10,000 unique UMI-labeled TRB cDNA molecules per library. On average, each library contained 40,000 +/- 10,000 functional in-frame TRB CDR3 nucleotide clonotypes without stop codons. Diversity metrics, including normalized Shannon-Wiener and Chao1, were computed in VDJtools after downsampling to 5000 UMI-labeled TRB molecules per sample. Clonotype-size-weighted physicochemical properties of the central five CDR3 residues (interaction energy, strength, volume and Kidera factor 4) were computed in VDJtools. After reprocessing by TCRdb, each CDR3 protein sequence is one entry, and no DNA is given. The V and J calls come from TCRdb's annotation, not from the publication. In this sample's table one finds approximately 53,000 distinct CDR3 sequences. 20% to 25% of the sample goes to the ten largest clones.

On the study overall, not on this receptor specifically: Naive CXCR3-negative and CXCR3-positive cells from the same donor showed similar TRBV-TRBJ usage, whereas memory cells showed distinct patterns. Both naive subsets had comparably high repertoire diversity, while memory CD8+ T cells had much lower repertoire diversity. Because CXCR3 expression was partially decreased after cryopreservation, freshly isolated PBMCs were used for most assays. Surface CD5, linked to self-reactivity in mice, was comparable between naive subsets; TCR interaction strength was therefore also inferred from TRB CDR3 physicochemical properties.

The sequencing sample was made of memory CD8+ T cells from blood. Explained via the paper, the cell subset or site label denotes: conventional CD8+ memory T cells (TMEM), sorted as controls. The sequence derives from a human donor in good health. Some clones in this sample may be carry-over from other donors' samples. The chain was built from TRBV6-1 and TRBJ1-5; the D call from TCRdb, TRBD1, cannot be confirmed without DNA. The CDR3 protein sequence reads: CASSESGDSNQPQHF.